A selection of T cell receptor beta chains follows, all from one sample in a study of T cells in Graves' hyperthyroidism and ophthalmopathy. From the multiplex PCR reads, TCRdb called clonotypes with MiXCR, one entry per CDR3 protein. The repertoire holds a few hundred thousand distinct CDR3 sequences, with roughly an eighth as singletons. Sequenced material: blood. Source of these receptors: a woman in her late teens or twenties with Graves' hyperthyroidism. CDR3s include the opening cysteine and the closing phenylalanine or tryptophan. Fields, in order: V gene, J gene, clone size, D gene, CDR3 DNA, CDR3 protein. D genes are given only for firm matches. The size field is filled for only some rows; it gives once, few, many or a size class.

TRBV27	TRBJ1-6	-	TRBD1	TGTGCCAGCAGTTTGCGGACAGGAGGTTTCCCCCTCCACTTT	CASSLRTGGFPLHF
TRBV13	TRBJ1-5	many	-	TGTGCCAGCAGCCTTCGACAGAGCAATCAGCCCCAGCATTTT	CASSLRQSNQPQHF
TRBV11-2	TRBJ2-1	many	-	TGTGCCAGCAGCTTAGATCTGGAGGGCCGGGGTGAGCAGTTCTTC	CASSLDLEGRGEQFF
TRBV12-3/TRBV12-4	TRBJ1-4	many	-	TGTGCCAGCAGTTTCTCGGGGGTGGTGAATGAAAAACTGTTTTTT	CASSFSGVVNEKLFF
TRBV20-1	TRBJ2-7	few	-	TGCAGTGCCCGGCGGGGGCAGTCCTACGAGCAGTACTTC	CSARRGQSYEQYF
TRBV28	TRBJ2-3	once	TRBD1	TGTGCCAGCAGCAATGACAGGGCCAGATACACAGATACGCAGTATTTT	CASSNDRARYTDTQYF
TRBV7-8	TRBJ2-6	many	-	TGTGCCAGCAGCTTAGAGGAGATCTCTGGGGCCAACGTCCTGACTTTC	CASSLEEISGANVLTF
TRBV5-1	TRBJ2-1	many	TRBD2	TGCGCCAGCAGCTTGGTTGCGGGAGCCTACTACAATGAGCAGTTCTTC	CASSLVAGAYYNEQFF
TRBV11-2	TRBJ1-2	many	-	TGTGCCAGCAGCTTAGATGGGGGCGACTATGGCTACACCTTC	CASSLDGGDYGYTF
TRBV12-3/TRBV12-4	TRBJ2-2	many	TRBD1	TGTGCCAGCCGAGGGACAGGGGCGGCCGGGGAGCTGTTTTTT	CASRGTGAAGELFF
TRBV30	TRBJ2-3	few	TRBD2	TGTGCCACCAGTCATCCTAGCGGGAGTTTAGATACGCAGTATTTT	CATSHPSGSLDTQYF
TRBV2	TRBJ2-3	-	TRBD2	TGTGCCAGCAGTGAAGCGGTAACTAGCGGGAGTACAACAGATACGCAGTATTTT	CASSEAVTSGSTTDTQYF
TRBV12-3/TRBV12-4	TRBJ2-1	many	TRBD2	TGTGCCAGCAGTTCGCCGGGACTATCGGATGAGCAGTTCTTC	CASSSPGLSDEQFF
TRBV28	TRBJ2-5	many	TRBD1	TGTGCCAGCAGTTTAAGCGCCTGGACAGGGGCCAGAGAGACCCAGTACTTC	CASSLSAWTGARETQYF
TRBV20-1	TRBJ1-4	-	TRBD1	TGCAGTGCCGGGACAGGGACTAATGAAAAACTGTTTTTT	CSAGTGTNEKLFF
TRBV19	TRBJ2-2	-	-	TGTGCCAGTAGTATACTGGACAGAGAAACCGGGGAGCTGTTTTTT	CASSILDRETGELFF
TRBV12-3/TRBV12-4	TRBJ1-1	many	-	TGTGCCAGCAGTTTAGTTCGGGCCGTAAGAGTGAACACTGAAGCTTTCTTT	CASSLVRAVRVNTEAFF
TRBV7-2	TRBJ2-5	-	TRBD2	TGTGCCAGTAGTATTGGGACTAGCGGGGGCCCGCACTTC	CASSIGTSGGPHF
TRBV5-1	TRBJ1-2	many	TRBD1	TGCGCCAGCAGCGCCAGGACAGGGGGCTATGGCTACACCTTC	CASSARTGGYGYTF
TRBV27	TRBJ2-1	many	TRBD2	TGTGCCAGCAGTTTACTAGCGGGAGCCCTATTGAGCTCCTACAATGAGCAGTTCTTC	CASSLLAGALLSSYNEQFF
TRBV11-2	TRBJ2-7	many	TRBD1	TGTGCCAGCAGCTTAGGGACAGGGGACGAGCAGTACTTC	CASSLGTGDEQYF
TRBV20-1	TRBJ2-2	few	-	TGCAGTGCTAGAAGGGGTAACGGGGAGCTGTTTTTT	CSARRGNGELFF
TRBV27	TRBJ2-7	many	-	TGTGCCAGCAGCCCCCGAGGGGGATTCGGGCAGTACTTC	CASSPRGGFGQYF